This is a list of T cell receptor beta chains from one sample in a study of identical twins. Each CDR3 protein is one row after TCRdb ran MiXCR on the 5' RACE reads. Among a few hundred thousand distinct CDR3 sequences listed, roughly 9% were seen once. A further study also used this sample, focusing on yellow fever vaccine responses in identical twins.

Material for sequencing was CD8+ T cells sorted from blood. The receptors shown here come from a woman aged 18-29 years in good health. Each CDR3 is given with its conserved first and last residue. The D gene is left open where the match is weak. Clone size is not always given. Where it is, it says once, few, many or a class for expanded clones.

d_call j_call v_call cdr3_length clone_size cdr3_nt cdr3_aa
NA TRBJ2-7 TRBV29-1 12 NA TGCAGCGTTGGAAGCCCGTCCTACGAGCAGTACTTC CSVGSPSYEQYF
NA TRBJ2-2 TRBV30 12 few TGTGCCTGGAGGGGGAACACCGGGGAGCTGTTTTTT CAWRGNTGELFF
NA TRBJ2-6 TRBV7-6 17 many TGTGCCAGCAGCTTGCTTACAGGAACCTCTGGGGCCAACGTCCTGACTTTC CASSLLTGTSGANVLTF
TRBD2 TRBJ2-7 TRBV5-4 17 NA TGTGCCAGCAGCTCCGCGGTGACTAGCGGGATTTCCTACGAGCAGTACTTC CASSSAVTSGISYEQYF
NA TRBJ1-6 TRBV27 14 NA TGTGCCAGCAGTTTATCGCCCGGGTCGGCACCCCTCCACTTT CASSLSPGSAPLHF
NA TRBJ2-1 TRBV14 15 many TGTGCCAGCAGCCCCCACGGGACAATCGACAATGAGCAGTTCTTC CASSPHGTIDNEQFF
NA TRBJ2-1 TRBV29-1 12 many TGCAGCGTTGAAGCGCGTAGGTATGAGCAGTTCTTC CSVEARRYEQFF
NA TRBJ2-2 TRBV12-3/TRBV12-4 14 many TGTGCCAGCAGTTTAGCGGGGACGCCCGGGGAGCTGTTTTTT CASSLAGTPGELFF
TRBD1 TRBJ2-1 TRBV29-1 15 once TGCAGCGTTGGAGGTTTGACAGGGACGTTTGTCGAGCAGTTCTTC CSVGGLTGTFVEQFF
NA TRBJ1-1 TRBV2 11 NA TGTGCCTACATCGGCGGGGTCGGGGCTTTCTTT CAYIGGVGAFF
NA TRBJ2-3 TRBV3-1 17 few TGTGCCAGCAGCCAAGATCCCGCGGGGCTAAGCACAGATACGCAGTATTTT CASSQDPAGLSTDTQYF
TRBD1 TRBJ1-6 TRBV28 16 few TGTGCCAGCAGAACGGACAGGGGATCGGGGAATTCACCCCTCCACTTT CASRTDRGSGNSPLHF
TRBD2 TRBJ2-2 TRBV15 17 many TGTGCCACCAGCGGGACTAGCGGGAGGACGAACACCGGGGAGCTGTTTTTT CATSGTSGRTNTGELFF
TRBD2 TRBJ2-2 TRBV9 16 many TGTGCCAGCAGCCCCACTAGCGGGAGTTTGACCGGGGAGCTGTTTTTT CASSPTSGSLTGELFF
NA TRBJ2-2 TRBV3-1 15 few TGTGCCAGCACCCAAGAAATGGGGAACACCGGGGAGCTGTTTTTT CASTQEMGNTGELFF
NA TRBJ2-7 TRBV4-1 15 many TGCGCCAGCAGCCCTGGACAGCTGAGCTCCTACGAGCAGTACTTC CASSPGQLSSYEQYF
TRBD1 TRBJ2-5 TRBV10-1 14 many TGCGCCAGCAGTGAGTCGGGACAGCAAGAGACCCAGTACTTC CASSESGQQETQYF
NA TRBJ1-1 TRBV29-1 15 few TGCAGCGTTTGGTTTTGGCAGGGCATGAACACTGAAGCTTTCTTT CSVWFWQGMNTEAFF
TRBD2 TRBJ2-1 TRBV6-5 18 many TGTGCCAGCAGTTACTCGCCTTGGGAGCGGGGGACTTTGAATGAGCAGTTCTTC CASSYSPWERGTLNEQFF
TRBD2 TRBJ2-1 TRBV10-3 13 few TGTGCCATCAGGGCTAGCGGATACAATGAGCAGTTCTTC CAIRASGYNEQFF